This T cell receptor (beta chain) was sequenced for a study of TIL therapy for anti-PD-1-resistant metastatic lung cancer. About the study: Half of patients were current or former smokers.

The time point was: pre-treatment sample, taken before nivolumab and TIL therapy. The tumor samples were excised metastases, mostly pleural nodules or supraclavicular lymph nodes. Tumor harvest preceded PD-1/PD-L1 blockade, followed by nivolumab treatment. Trimming cost V 1 base and J 9 bases; bases outside gene matches: 6. The CDR3 has 14 amino acids. CDR1 and CDR2 from the germline V gene are SEHNR and FQNEAQ (reference sequence). The immunoSEQ assay was v3. TCRdb keeps only in-frame clones here, not all; method: immunoSEQ multiplex PCR. The table lists approximately 23,000 clones, approximately 63% of them singletons.

This receptor was taken from a woman between 30 and 85 years old with non-small cell lung cancer. The source was tumor tissue, collected at baseline. This chain joins TRBV7-9 and TRBJ1-3; 7 bases are a match to TRBD1. Written as DNA, the CDR3 is TGTGCCAGCAGCTTAGGTCAGGGGGTGGTCACCATATATTTT. As protein: CASSLGQGVVTIYF.